These 2 T cell receptor beta chains share one sample of origin, sequenced in a study of T-cell memory formation after mild COVID-19 (dated by TCRdb to the early 2020s). To prepare the library, 5' RACE was applied. Data came from an Illumina NovaSeq 6000. TCRdb trimmed the raw reads at Q25, called clones with MiXCR and kept productive beta chains. Merged by CDR3 protein, the rows form single entries marked with the most common genes and DNA. A total of more than 75,000 distinct CDR3 sequences appear in this sample, roughly 14% of them only once. The ten biggest clones cover roughly 33% of the sample. The sample taken for sequencing was PBMCs or a T cell subset sorted from them (not recorded which). All receptors come from an adult woman who had mild COVID-19 (a few samples of this study predate the infection). The sample titles of this study are shuffled in the database, so cell type and time point are left out; the donor was told from shared clones.

This clonotype appeared many times. J is TRBJ2-5 and V is TRBV7-2, with unresolved D. The CDR3 runs 15 residues. In germline, CDR1 is SGHTA, CDR2 FQGNSA. V dropped 2 bases and J dropped 2 bases, with 12 bases sitting between them. The CDR3 sequence is CASSLPHHRQETQYF. DNA of the CDR3: TGTGCCAGCAGCTTACCCCACCACAGACAAGAGACCCAGTACTTC.

This clonotype has just a few counts. The J gene is TRBJ2-3, the V gene TRBV5-1, with D perhaps TRBD2 (5 bases). The CDR3 contains 14 residues. V was shortened by 4 bases and J by 6 bases, with 15 bases between the two germline ends. Germline lookup yields CDR1 SGHRS and CDR2 YFSETQ. The CDR3 loop reads CASSTGIDGDTQYF. The DNA of the CDR3 is TGCGCCAGCAGCACCGGGATCGATGGCGATACGCAGTATTTT.